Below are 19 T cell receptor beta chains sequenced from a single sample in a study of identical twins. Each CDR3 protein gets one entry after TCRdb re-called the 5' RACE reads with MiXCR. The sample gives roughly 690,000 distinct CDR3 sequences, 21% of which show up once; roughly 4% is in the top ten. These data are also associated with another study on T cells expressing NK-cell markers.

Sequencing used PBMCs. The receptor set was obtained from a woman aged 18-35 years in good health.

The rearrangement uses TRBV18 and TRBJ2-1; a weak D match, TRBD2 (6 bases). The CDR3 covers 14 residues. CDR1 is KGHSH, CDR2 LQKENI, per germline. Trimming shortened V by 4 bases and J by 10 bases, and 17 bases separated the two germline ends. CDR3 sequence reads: CASSRDTSLREQFF. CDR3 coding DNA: TGTGCCAGCTCACGGGATACTAGCTTAAGGGAGCAGTTCTTC.

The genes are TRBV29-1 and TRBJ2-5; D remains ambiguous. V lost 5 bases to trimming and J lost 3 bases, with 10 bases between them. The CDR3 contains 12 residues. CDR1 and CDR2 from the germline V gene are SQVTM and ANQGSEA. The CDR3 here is CSVCDDKETQYF. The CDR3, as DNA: TGCAGCGTTTGTGACGATAAAGAGACCCAGTACTTC. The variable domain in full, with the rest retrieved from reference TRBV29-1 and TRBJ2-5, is SAVISQKPSRDICQRGTSLTIQCQVDSQVTMMFWYRQQPGQSLTLIATANQGSEATYESGFVIDKFPISRPNLTFSTLTVSNMSPEDSSIYLCSVCDDKETQYFGPGTRLLVL.

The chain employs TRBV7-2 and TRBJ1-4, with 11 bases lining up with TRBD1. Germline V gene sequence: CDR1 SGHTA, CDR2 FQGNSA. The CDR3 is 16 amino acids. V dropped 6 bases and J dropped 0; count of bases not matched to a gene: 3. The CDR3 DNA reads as TGTGCCAGCAGATCGGGACAGGGGGCAACTAATGAAAAACTGTTTTTT. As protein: CASRSGQGATNEKLFF.

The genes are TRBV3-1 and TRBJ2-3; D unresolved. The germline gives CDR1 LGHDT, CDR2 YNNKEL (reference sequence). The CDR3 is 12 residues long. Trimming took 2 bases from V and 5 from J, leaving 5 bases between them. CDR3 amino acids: CASSQLKDTQYF. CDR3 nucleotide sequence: TGTGCCAGCAGCCAACTAAAAGATACGCAGTATTTT.

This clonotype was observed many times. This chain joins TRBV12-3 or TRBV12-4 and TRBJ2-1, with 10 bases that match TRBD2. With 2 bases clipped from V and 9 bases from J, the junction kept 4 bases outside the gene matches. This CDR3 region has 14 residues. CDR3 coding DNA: TGTGCCAGCAGTTTATCCCGGACTAGCGGTGAGCAGTTCTTC. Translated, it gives CASSLSRTSGEQFF.

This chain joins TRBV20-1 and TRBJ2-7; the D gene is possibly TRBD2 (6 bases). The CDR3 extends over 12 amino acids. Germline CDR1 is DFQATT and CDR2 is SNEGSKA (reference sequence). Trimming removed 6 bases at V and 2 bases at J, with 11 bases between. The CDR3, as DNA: TGCAGTGCGGGAGGTTCTACCTACGAGCAGTACTTC. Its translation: CSAGGSTYEQYF.

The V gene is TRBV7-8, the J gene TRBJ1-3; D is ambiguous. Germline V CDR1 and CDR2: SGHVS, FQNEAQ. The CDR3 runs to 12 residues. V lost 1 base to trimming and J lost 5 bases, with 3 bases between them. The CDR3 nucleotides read TGTGCCAGCAGCTTAGACAGAAACACCATATATTTT. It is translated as CASSLDRNTIYF.

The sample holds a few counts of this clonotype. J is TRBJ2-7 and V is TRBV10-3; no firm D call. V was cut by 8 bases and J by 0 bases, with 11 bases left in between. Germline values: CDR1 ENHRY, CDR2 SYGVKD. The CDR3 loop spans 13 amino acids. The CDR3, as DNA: TGTGCCATCTCTTTGACCCGCTCCTACGAGCAGTACTTC. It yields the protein CAISLTRSYEQYF.

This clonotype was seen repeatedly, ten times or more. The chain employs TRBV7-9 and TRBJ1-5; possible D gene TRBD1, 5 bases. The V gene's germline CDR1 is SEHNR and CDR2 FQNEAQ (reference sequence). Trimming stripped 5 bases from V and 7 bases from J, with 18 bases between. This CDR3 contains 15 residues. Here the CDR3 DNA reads TGTGCCAGCAGCCCCTGGGTAGGGGAGGAACAGCCCCAGCATTTT. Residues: CASSPWVGEEQPQHF.

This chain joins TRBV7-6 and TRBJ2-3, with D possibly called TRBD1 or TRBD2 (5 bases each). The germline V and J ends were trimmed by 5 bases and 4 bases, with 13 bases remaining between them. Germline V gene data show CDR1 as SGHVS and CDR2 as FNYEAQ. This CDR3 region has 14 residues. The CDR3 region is CASSLELGADTQYF. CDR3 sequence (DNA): TGTGCCAGCAGCCTGGAACTAGGGGCAGATACGCAGTATTTT.

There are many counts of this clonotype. The CDR3 reads CASSLYGTKGETQYF. In DNA form, the CDR3 reads TGTGCCAGCAGTTTATACGGCACCAAGGGAGAGACCCAGTACTTC. The rearrangement uses TRBV12-3 or TRBV12-4 and TRBJ2-5, with D unresolved. This CDR3 spans 15 amino acids. The germline V and J ends were trimmed by 2 bases and 4 bases, with 14 bases remaining between them.

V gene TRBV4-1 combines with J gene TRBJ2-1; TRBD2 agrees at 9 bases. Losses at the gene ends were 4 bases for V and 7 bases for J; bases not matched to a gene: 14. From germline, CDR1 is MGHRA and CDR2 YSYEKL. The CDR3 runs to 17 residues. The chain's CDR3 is CASSLRILAGVGNEQFF. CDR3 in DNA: TGCGCCAGCAGCCTTCGCATCTTAGCGGGAGTGGGAAATGAGCAGTTCTTC.

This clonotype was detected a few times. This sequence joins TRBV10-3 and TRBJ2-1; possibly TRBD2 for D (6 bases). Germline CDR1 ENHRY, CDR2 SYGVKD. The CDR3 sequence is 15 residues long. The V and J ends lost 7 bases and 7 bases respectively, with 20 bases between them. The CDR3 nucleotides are TGTGCCATCATGAATAGGCTAGCGACGGAAAATGAGCAGTTCTTC. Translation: CAIMNRLATENEQFF.

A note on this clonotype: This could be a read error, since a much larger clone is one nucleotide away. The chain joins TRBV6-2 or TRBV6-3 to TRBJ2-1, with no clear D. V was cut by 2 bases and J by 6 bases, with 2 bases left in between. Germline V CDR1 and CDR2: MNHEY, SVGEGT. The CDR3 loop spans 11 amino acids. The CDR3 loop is CASSYTNEQFF. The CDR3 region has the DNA TGTGCCAGCAGTTACACCAATGAGCAGTTCTTC.

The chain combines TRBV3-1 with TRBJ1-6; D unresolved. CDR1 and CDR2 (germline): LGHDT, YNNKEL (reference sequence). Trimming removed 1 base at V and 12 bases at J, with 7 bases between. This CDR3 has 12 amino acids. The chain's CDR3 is CASSQGAGPLHF. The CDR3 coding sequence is TGTGCCAGCAGCCAAGGGGCAGGACCCCTCCACTTT.

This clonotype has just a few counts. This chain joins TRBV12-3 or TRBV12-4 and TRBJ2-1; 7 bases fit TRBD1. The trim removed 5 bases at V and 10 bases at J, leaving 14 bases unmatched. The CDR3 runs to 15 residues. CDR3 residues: CASSTMGQYNEEQFF. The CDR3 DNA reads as TGTGCCAGCAGTACCATGGGACAGTACAATGAGGAGCAGTTCTTC.

This CDR3 is CASSPIGTSGNNEQFF. The CDR3 DNA follows: TGCGCCAGCAGCCCAATCGGGACTAGCGGGAACAATGAGCAGTTCTTC. The chain recombines TRBV4-3 with TRBJ2-1, with 13 bases that match TRBD2. CDR1 and CDR2 (germline): LGHNA, YSLEER. V dropped 4 bases and J dropped 5; count of bases not matched to a gene: 5. CDR3 size: 16 residues.

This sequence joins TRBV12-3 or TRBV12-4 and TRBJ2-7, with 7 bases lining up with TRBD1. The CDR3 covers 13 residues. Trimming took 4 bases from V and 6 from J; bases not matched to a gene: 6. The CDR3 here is CASSSWTGGEQYF. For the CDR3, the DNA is TGTGCCAGCAGTTCATGGACAGGCGGCGAGCAGTACTTC.

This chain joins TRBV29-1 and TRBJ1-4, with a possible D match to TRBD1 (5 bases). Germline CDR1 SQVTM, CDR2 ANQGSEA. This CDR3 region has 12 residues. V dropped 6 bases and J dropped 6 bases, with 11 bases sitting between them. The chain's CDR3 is CSVQGEDEKLFF. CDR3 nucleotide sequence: TGCAGCGTCCAGGGTGAAGATGAAAAACTGTTTTTT.